This T cell receptor beta chain stems from a study of blood T cell repertoires in COVID-19. Trimming at V came to 7 bases and at J to 3 bases, leaving 6 bases not matched to a gene. Germline V gene sequence: CDR1 MNHEY, CDR2 SVGAGI. CDR3 length equals 15 residues. Here immunoSEQ multiplex PCR was the method, and the copy in TCRdb shows in-frame clones only, minus some. The table records about 400,000 clones, 70% to 90% of them present only once. In this sample, this clone turned up once. Participant age was roughly 18 to 90 years, and participants resided in approximately 25 US areas. The V call is TRBV6-5, the J call TRBJ2-7, with 13 bases that match TRBD2. Sequencing was done on a sample of PBMCs or T cells enriched from blood (not recorded which). The clonotype comes from a woman in her thirties or forties with acute COVID-19. Here the CDR3 reads CASTRTSGGIYEQYF. CDR3 nucleotides: TGTGCCAGCACCCGGACTAGCGGGGGAATCTACGAGCAGTACTTC.